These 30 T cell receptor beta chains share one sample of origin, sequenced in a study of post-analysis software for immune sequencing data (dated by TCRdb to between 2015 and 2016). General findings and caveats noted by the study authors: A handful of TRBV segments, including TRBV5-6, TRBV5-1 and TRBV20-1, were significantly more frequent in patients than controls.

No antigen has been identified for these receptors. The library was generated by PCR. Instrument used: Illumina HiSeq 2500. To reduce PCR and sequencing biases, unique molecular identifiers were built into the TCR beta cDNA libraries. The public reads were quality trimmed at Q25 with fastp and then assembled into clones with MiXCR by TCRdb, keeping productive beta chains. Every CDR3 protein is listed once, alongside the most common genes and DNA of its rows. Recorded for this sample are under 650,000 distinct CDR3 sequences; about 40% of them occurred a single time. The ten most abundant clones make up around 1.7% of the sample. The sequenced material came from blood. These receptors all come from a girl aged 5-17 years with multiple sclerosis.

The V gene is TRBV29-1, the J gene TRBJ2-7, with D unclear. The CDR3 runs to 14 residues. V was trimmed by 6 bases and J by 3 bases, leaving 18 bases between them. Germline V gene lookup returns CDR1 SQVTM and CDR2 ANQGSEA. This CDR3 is CSVQGLGSHYEQYF. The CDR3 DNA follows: TGCAGCGTCCAAGGGCTAGGTTCCCACTACGAGCAGTACTTC.

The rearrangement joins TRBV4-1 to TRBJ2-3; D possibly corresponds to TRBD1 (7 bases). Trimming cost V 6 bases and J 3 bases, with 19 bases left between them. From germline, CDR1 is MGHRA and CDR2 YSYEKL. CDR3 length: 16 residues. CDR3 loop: CASSQLPRGRTDTQYF. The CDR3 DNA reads TGCGCCAGCAGTCAACTTCCCAGGGGGAGGACAGATACGCAGTATTTT.

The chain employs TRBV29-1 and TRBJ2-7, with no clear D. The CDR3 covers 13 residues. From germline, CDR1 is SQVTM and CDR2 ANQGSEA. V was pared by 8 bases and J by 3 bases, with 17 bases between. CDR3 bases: TGCAGCACTTCGGGCGGAGAGATCTACGAGCAGTACTTC. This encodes CSTSGGEIYEQYF.

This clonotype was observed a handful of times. This CDR3 is CASSPLTGRYTEAFF. The DNA of the CDR3 is TGTGCCAGCAGCCCACTGACAGGGAGGTACACTGAAGCTTTCTTT. V and J are TRBV7-2 and TRBJ1-1; 7 nucleotides align to TRBD1. The CDR3 is 15 amino acids. Germline V gene lookup returns CDR1 SGHTA and CDR2 FQGNSA. Unmatched junction bases numbered 9, after V lost 5 bases and J lost 3 bases.

The CDR3 protein is CASSFRALEAFF. CDR3 coding DNA: TGTGCCAGCAGTTTCCGGGCCCTTGAAGCTTTCTTT. V and J are TRBV12-3 or TRBV12-4 and TRBJ1-1, with D hard to call. CDR3 length: 12 amino acids. The V gene lost 3 bases and the J gene lost 7 bases, with 9 bases spanning the gap.

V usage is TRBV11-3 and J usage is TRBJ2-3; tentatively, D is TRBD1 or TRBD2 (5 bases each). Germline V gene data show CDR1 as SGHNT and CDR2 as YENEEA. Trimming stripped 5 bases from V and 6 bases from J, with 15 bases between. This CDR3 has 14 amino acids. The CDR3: CASSPLQGPDTQYF. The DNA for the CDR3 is TGTGCCAGCAGCCCACTTCAGGGACCGGATACGCAGTATTTT.

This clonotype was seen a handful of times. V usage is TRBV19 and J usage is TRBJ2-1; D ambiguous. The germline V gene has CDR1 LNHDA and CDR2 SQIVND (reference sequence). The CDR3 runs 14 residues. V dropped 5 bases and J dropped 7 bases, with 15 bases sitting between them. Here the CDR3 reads CASSHGSGENEQFF. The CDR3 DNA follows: TGTGCCAGTAGTCACGGGTCCGGCGAAAATGAGCAGTTCTTC.

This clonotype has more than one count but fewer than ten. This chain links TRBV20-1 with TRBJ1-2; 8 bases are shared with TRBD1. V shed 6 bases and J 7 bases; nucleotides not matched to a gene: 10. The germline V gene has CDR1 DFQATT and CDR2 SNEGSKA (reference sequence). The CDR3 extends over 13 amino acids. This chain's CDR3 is CSAYSRGRSGYTF. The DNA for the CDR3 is TGCAGTGCCTACAGCAGGGGGCGCAGTGGCTACACCTTC.

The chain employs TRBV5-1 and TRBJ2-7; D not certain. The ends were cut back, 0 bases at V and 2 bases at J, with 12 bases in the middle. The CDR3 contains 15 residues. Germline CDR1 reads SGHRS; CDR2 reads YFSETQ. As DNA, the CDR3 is TGCGCCAGCAGCTTGGGAAACAGCCCTACCTACGAGCAGTACTTC. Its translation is CASSLGNSPTYEQYF. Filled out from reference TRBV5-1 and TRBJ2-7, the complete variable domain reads KAGVTQTPRYLIKTRGQQVTLSCSPISGHRSVSWYQQTPGQGLQFLFEYFSETQRNKGNFPGRFSGRQFSNSRSEMNVSTLELGDSALYLCASSLGNSPTYEQYFGPGTRLTVT.

DNA for the CDR3: TGCGCCAGCAGCTTAGGACTGGAAACTAGCACAGATACGCAGTATTTT. As protein: CASSLGLETSTDTQYF. The rearrangement uses TRBV5-1 and TRBJ2-3, with D maybe TRBD2 (5 bases). Germline assignment: CDR1 SGHRS and CDR2 YFSETQ. This CDR3 comprises 16 residues. The V gene lost 2 bases and the J gene lost 0 bases, with 13 bases spanning the gap. Full variable domain (remainder filled in from reference TRBV5-1 and TRBJ2-3): KAGVTQTPRYLIKTRGQQVTLSCSPISGHRSVSWYQQTPGQGLQFLFEYFSETQRNKGNFPGRFSGRQFSNSRSEMNVSTLELGDSALYLCASSLGLETSTDTQYFGPGTRLTVL.

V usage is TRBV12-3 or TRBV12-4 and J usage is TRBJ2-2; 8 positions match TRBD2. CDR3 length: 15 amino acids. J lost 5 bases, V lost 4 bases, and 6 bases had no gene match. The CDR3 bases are TGTGCCAGCAGTTCCGGGAGGGCCCTGACCGGGGAGCTGTTTTTT. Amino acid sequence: CASSSGRALTGELFF.

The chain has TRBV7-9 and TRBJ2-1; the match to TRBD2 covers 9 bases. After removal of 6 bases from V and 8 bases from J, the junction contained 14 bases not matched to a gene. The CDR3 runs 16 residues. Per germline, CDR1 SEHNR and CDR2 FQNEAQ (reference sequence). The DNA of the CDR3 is TGTGCCAGCAGTTTCAGGGCGGGGGGGAGCGAGGATGAGCAGTTCTTC. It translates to CASSFRAGGSEDEQFF. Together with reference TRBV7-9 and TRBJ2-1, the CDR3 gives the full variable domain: DTGVSQNPRHKITKRGQNVTFRCDPISEHNRLYWYRQTLGQGPEFLTYFQNEAQLEKSRLLSDRFSAERPKGSFSTLEIQRTEQGDSAMYLCASSFRAGGSEDEQFFGPGTRLTVL.

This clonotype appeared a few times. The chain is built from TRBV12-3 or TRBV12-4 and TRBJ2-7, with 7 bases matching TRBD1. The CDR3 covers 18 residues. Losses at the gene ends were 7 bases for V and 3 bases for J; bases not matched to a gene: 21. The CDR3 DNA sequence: TGTGCCAGCACCAAGGGGCACAGGGGTAATTTCCAGAACTACGAGCAGTACTTC. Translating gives CASTKGHRGNFQNYEQYF.

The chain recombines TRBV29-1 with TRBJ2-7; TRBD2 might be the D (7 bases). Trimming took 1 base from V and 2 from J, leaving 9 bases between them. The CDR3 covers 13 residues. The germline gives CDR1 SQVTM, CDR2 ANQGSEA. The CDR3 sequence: CSVEGGGTYEQYF. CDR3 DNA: TGCAGCGTTGAAGGGGGGGGCACCTACGAGCAGTACTTC.

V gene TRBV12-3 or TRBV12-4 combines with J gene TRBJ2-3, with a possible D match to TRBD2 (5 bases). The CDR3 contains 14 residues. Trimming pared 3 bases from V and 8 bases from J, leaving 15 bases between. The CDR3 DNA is TGTGCCAGCAGTTTTATGTCGCCACGGGGTACGCAGTATTTT. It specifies CASSFMSPRGTQYF.

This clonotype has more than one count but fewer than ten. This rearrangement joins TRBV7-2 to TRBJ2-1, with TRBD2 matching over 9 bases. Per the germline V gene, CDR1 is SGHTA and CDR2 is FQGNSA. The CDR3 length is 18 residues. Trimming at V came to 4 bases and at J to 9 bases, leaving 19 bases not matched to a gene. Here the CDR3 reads CASSSPYVVAGVLGEQFF. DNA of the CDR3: TGTGCCAGCAGCTCCCCTTATGTAGTAGCGGGAGTGCTGGGTGAGCAGTTCTTC.

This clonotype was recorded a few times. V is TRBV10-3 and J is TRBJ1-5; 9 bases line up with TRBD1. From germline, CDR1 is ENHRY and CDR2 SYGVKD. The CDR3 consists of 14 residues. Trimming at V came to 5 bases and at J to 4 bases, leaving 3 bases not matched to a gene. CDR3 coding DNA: TGTGCCATCAGTCAACAGGGGGCAAATCAGCCCCAGCATTTT. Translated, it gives CAISQQGANQPQHF.

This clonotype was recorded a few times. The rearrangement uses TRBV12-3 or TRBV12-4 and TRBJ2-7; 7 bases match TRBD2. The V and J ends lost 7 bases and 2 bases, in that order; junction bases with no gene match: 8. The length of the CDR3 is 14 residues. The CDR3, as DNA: TGTGCCAGCAACCCCAGCGGGACGACCTACGAGCAGTACTTC. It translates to CASNPSGTTYEQYF.

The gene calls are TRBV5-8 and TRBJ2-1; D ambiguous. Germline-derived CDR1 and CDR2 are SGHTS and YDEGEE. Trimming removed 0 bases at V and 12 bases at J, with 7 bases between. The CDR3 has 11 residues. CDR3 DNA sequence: TGTGCCAGCAGCTTGGTCCGAGGGCAGTTCTTC. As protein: CASSLVRGQFF.

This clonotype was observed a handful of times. The CDR3 protein is CSASSGASYEQYF. The CDR3 nucleotides are TGCAGTGCTTCGAGCGGGGCATCCTACGAGCAGTACTTC. The chain joins TRBV20-1 to TRBJ2-7, with 7 nucleotides matching TRBD2. Germline trimming cut 5 bases from V and 1 base from J; bases unmatched to any gene: 5. The germline CDR1 and CDR2 sequences are DFQATT and SNEGSKA (reference sequence). The CDR3 runs to 13 residues.

CDR3 bases: TGTGCCAGCAGCTCGAGGGACTTTCTCACCTACGAGCAGTACTTC. Residues: CASSSRDFLTYEQYF. This rearrangement joins TRBV13 to TRBJ2-4, with D possibly being TRBD2 (6 bases). The DNA end lines up better with TRBJ2-7; the J call may be wrong. Germline V gives CDR1 PRHDT, CDR2 FYEKMQ (reference sequence). The CDR3 runs 15 residues.

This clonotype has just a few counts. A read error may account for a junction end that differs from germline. The DNA of the CDR3 is TGCAACGTTGGAGCCTTTGGACAGACCCCCTACGAGCAGTACTTC. It encodes CNVGAFGQTPYEQYF. This sequence joins TRBV29-1 and TRBJ2-7; a possible D gene is TRBD1 (6 bases). CDR3 length: 15 residues. CDR1 is SQVTM and CDR2 is ANQGSEA in the germline V gene.

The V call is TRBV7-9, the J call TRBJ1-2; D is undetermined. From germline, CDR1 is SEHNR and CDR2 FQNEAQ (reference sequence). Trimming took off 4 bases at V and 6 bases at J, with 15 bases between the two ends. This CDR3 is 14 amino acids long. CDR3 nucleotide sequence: TGTGCCAGCAGCTCCGAGACGGCCCAGGATGGCTACACCTTC. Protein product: CASSSETAQDGYTF.

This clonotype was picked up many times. The CDR3 DNA is TGTGCCAGCAGTTTTGGCTCCCCCACAGATACGCAGTATTTT. The encoded protein is CASSFGSPTDTQYF. V is TRBV12-3 or TRBV12-4 and J is TRBJ2-3; D ambiguous. V dropped 3 bases and J dropped 2 bases, with 9 bases sitting between them. This CDR3 comprises 14 residues.

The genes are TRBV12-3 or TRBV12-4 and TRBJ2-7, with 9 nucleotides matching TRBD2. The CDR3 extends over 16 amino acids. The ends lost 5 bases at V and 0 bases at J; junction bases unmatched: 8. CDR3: CASSRLLAGSSYEQYF. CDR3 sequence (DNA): TGTGCCAGCAGTCGCCTTCTAGCGGGGAGCTCCTACGAGCAGTACTTC.

DNA of the CDR3: TGTGCCAGCAGCTTAAGTGCAGGAGGCTACACCTTC. This gives the protein CASSLSAGGYTF. The chain employs TRBV11-3 and TRBJ1-2; D remains unclear. With 2 bases removed from V and 8 bases from J, the gap between germline ends came to 9 bases. The germline gives CDR1 SGHNT, CDR2 YENEEA. This CDR3 spans 12 amino acids. The full variable domain, with the rest looked up from reference TRBV11-3 and TRBJ1-2, is EAGVVQSPRYKIIEKKQPVAFWCNPISGHNTLYWYLQNLGQGPELLIRYENEEAVDDSQLPKDRFSAERLKGVDSTLKIQPAELGDSAVYLCASSLSAGGYTFGSGTRLTVV.

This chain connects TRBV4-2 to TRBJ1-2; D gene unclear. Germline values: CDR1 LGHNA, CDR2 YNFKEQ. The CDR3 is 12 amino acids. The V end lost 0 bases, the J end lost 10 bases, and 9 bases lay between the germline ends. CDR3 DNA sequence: TGTGCCAGCAGCCAAGACCCGAGAGTCTACACCTTC. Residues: CASSQDPRVYTF.

CDR3 residues: CSAYTGYGKSPLHF. Here the CDR3 DNA reads TGCAGTGCTTACACAGGGTACGGGAAATCACCCCTCCACTTT. The rearrangement uses TRBV20-1 and TRBJ1-6, with D perhaps TRBD1 (6 bases). The CDR3 covers 14 residues. The germline gives CDR1 DFQATT, CDR2 SNEGSKA (reference sequence). V was clipped by 5 bases and J by 10 bases, with 18 bases between them.

Written as DNA, the CDR3 is TGTGCCGTTCACACGGCATTCAGGGACAATGAGCAGTTCTTC. Residues: CAVHTAFRDNEQFF. This chain links TRBV2 with TRBJ2-1; possibly TRBD1 for D (5 bases). The CDR3 is 14 residues long. Germline CDR1 and CDR2: SNHLY and FYNNEI. Trimming removed 11 bases at V and 5 bases at J, with 19 bases between.

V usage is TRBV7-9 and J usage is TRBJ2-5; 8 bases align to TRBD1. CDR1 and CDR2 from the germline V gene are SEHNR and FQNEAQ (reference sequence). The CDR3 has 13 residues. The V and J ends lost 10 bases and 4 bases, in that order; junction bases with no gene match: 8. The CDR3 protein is CATQGARRETQYF. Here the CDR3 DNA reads TGTGCCACGCAGGGGGCGAGAAGAGAGACCCAGTACTTC.